This TCR beta chain was recovered during a study of T cell clonality in common variable immunodeficiency. The study's findings and limits: Reportedly, TCR beta sequences from common variable immunodeficiency showed fewer deletions and N-nucleotide insertions. Fewer TCRbeta clones were shared among CVID subjects than controls.

Aged about 9 to 70 years, CVID subjects averaged around 40 years old. Donors gave about 5 to 8 ml heparinized peripheral whole blood. As concerns this clone: Its antigen is unknown. The read stops 3 residues short of the end of the CDR3; the missing end is completed from the germline J gene.

The CDR3 sequence is 12 residues long. V lost 6 bases and J 7 bases, leaving 12 bases between the germline ends. CDR1 and CDR2 (germline): MNHEY, SVGEGT. TCRdb keeps only in-frame clones here, not all; method: immunoSEQ multiplex PCR. This set yields 25,000 to 30,000 clones and no singletons; the top ten hold approximately 3.1%. The TCR originated in a human donor with common variable immunodeficiency. The rearrangement links TRBV6-2 or TRBV6-3 to TRBJ1-2; D gene ambiguous. Sequencing input: peripheral blood mononuclear cells. CDR3 region: CASSAGVSGYTF. The part of the CDR3 DNA that was read is TGTGCCAGCAGCGCCGGGGTCTCTGGC.